A single sample is the source of the 23 T cell receptor beta chains below, sequenced in a study of blood T cell repertoires in COVID-19. Assay used: immunoSEQ multiplex PCR; TCRdb lists only in-frame clones, some missing. This sample has about 150,000 clones, with 75% to 90% found just once. The sample taken for sequencing was peripheral blood. The receptors come from a young man with COVID-19, enrolled during active disease.

The V gene is TRBV29-1, the J gene TRBJ2-7; 11 bases are a match to TRBD2. The CDR3 length is 14 residues. The germline V gene has CDR1 SQVTM and CDR2 ANQGSEA. Trimming took 6 bases from V and 3 from J; bases not matched to a gene: 7. In DNA form, the CDR3 reads TGCAGCGTGGCTCCGACTAGCGGGGTCTACGAGCAGTACTTC. This encodes CSVAPTSGVYEQYF.

The V call is TRBV7-3, the J call TRBJ2-7, with a tentative D call TRBD2 (5 bases). The CDR3 length is 15 residues. Trimming cost V 3 bases and J 4 bases, with 16 bases left between them. The V gene's germline CDR1 is SGHTA and CDR2 FQGTGA. This CDR3 is CASSLGSGNGYEQYF. The CDR3 region has the DNA TGTGCCAGCAGCTTGGGGTCCGGGAATGGGTACGAGCAGTACTTC.

V is TRBV7-2 and J is TRBJ2-3; 7 bases fit TRBD1. The germline V gene encodes CDR1 SGHTA and CDR2 FQGNSA. With 8 bases clipped from V and 3 bases from J, the junction kept 5 bases outside the gene matches. The CDR3 is 13 amino acids. In nucleotides, the CDR3 is TGTGCCAGCGGACGGGACAGAACAGATACGCAGTATTTT. Its protein product is CASGRDRTDTQYF. Full variable domain (outside the CDR3, taken from reference TRBV7-2 and TRBJ2-3): GAGVSQSPSNKVTEKGKDVELRCDPISGHTALYWYRQSLGQGLEFLIYFQGNSAPDKSGLPSDRFSAERTGGSVSTLTIQRTQQEDSAVYLCASGRDRTDTQYFGPGTRLTVL.

The V call is TRBV4-1, the J call TRBJ1-1; 7 bases fit TRBD1. Trimming at V came to 1 base and at J to 10 bases, leaving 0 bases not matched to a gene. CDR3 length: 11 amino acids. Germline-derived CDR1 and CDR2 are MGHRA and YSYEKL. CDR3: CASSQGQGAFF. The CDR3 nucleotides are TGCGCCAGCAGCCAAGGACAGGGAGCTTTCTTT.

The V and J genes are TRBV6-2 or TRBV6-3 and TRBJ2-3; D is perhaps TRBD1 (5 bases). The CDR3 spans 16 residues. The germline V gene encodes CDR1 MNHEY and CDR2 SVGEGT. Trimming stripped 1 base from V and 5 bases from J, with 16 bases between. The CDR3 sequence is CASSYLYGVQGDTQYF. The CDR3 DNA follows: TGTGCCAGCAGTTACTTATACGGTGTCCAGGGAGATACGCAGTATTTT.

The chain links TRBV7-2 to TRBJ2-5; 10 bases are a match to TRBD1. The CDR3 runs to 15 residues. CDR1 is SGHTA, CDR2 FQGNSA, per germline. The J segment lost 3 bases and the V segment lost 4 bases, leaving 5 bases of the junction unmatched. CDR3 residues: CASSWGTGDEETQYF. In DNA, the CDR3 is TGTGCCAGCAGCTGGGGGACAGGGGATGAAGAGACCCAGTACTTC. Full variable domain (outside the CDR3, taken from reference TRBV7-2 and TRBJ2-5): GAGVSQSPSNKVTEKGKDVELRCDPISGHTALYWYRQSLGQGLEFLIYFQGNSAPDKSGLPSDRFSAERTGGSVSTLTIQRTQQEDSAVYLCASSWGTGDEETQYFGPGTRLLVL.

The V gene is TRBV28, the J gene TRBJ2-2; 9 bases are shared with TRBD1. J was trimmed by 5 bases and V by 4 bases; bases with no gene match: 14. Germline loops: CDR1 MDHEN, CDR2 SYDVKM. This CDR3 region has 18 residues. CDR3 sequence (DNA): TGTGCCAGCAGTTCATGGACGCACAGGGGGCAGAGGACCGGGGAGCTGTTTTTT. Protein sequence: CASSSWTHRGQRTGELFF.

This clone has a handful of counts. The V and J genes are TRBV24-1 and TRBJ2-1, with 10 nucleotides matching TRBD2. Germline V CDR1 and CDR2: KGHDR, SFDVKD. V gave up 4 bases and J gave up 3 bases; unmatched junction bases: 2. The CDR3 is made up of 15 amino acids. The CDR3 region has the DNA TGTGCCACCAGTGAGCGGACTAGCGGCTACAATGAGCAGTTCTTC. It is translated as CATSERTSGYNEQFF.

This sequence joins TRBV7-8 and TRBJ2-2, with D possibly TRBD2 on 6 matching bases. Trimming took off 5 bases at V and 3 bases at J, with 16 bases between the two ends. Germline assignment: CDR1 SGHVS and CDR2 FQNEAQ. The CDR3 is 16 amino acids. The CDR3 DNA follows: TGTGCCAGCAGCGTACGGGAGCGATCAGACACCGGGGAGCTGTTTTTT. Protein product: CASSVRERSDTGELFF.

The V call is TRBV19, the J call TRBJ1-1; D may be TRBD1 (5 bases). There are 17 residues in the CDR3. Germline loops: CDR1 LNHDA, CDR2 SQIVND (reference sequence). V lost 7 bases, J lost 0 bases, and 21 bases lay in between. CDR3 DNA sequence: TGTGCCAGTACCACTGGGGGGACCGGACCGATGAACACTGAAGCTTTCTTT. Encoded protein: CASTTGGTGPMNTEAFF.

This rearrangement joins TRBV18 to TRBJ1-2; unclear D gene. Germline values: CDR1 KGHSH, CDR2 LQKENI. The V gene lost 3 bases and the J gene lost 2 bases, with 13 bases spanning the gap. The CDR3 length is 15 residues. CDR3 loop: CASSPGQVPNYGYTF. DNA of the CDR3: TGTGCCAGCTCACCGGGTCAGGTCCCAAACTATGGCTACACCTTC. Complete variable domain (other parts from reference TRBV18 and TRBJ1-2): NAGVMQNPRHLVRRRGQEARLRCSPMKGHSHVYWYRQLPEEGLKFMVYLQKENIIDESGMPKERFSAEFPKEGPSILRIQQVVRGDSAAYFCASSPGQVPNYGYTFGSGTRLTVV.

In DNA form, the CDR3 reads TGCAGTGCTCCAAACAGGGTCGAGCAGTACTTC. Translation: CSAPNRVEQYF. The chain combines TRBV20-1 with TRBJ2-7; D perhaps matches TRBD1 (6 bases). Germline lookup yields CDR1 DFQATT and CDR2 SNEGSKA (reference sequence). The CDR3 is 11 amino acids. Between the trimmed V and J ends, which lost 5 bases and 6 bases, there was a span of 11 bases.

V is TRBV5-1 and J is TRBJ1-1; 7 nucleotides agree with TRBD1. In germline, CDR1 is SGHRS, CDR2 YFSETQ. The ends lost 2 bases at V and 4 bases at J; junction bases unmatched: 11. CDR3 size: 16 residues. CDR3 protein: CASSFRLGPGGTEAFF. CDR3 coding DNA: TGCGCCAGCAGCTTTCGGTTGGGGCCAGGGGGCACTGAAGCTTTCTTT.

The chain combines TRBV28 with TRBJ1-2, with 10 bases identical to TRBD1. Germline V lookup: CDR1 MDHEN, CDR2 SYDVKM. The CDR3 runs 14 residues. V lost 7 bases to trimming and J lost 4 bases; unmatched junction nucleotides: 6. In DNA form, the CDR3 reads TGTGCCAGCACTCTCGGACAGGGGGGCTATGGCTACACCTTC. Translating it yields CASTLGQGGYGYTF.

The genes are TRBV19 and TRBJ2-6; TRBD2 agrees at 9 bases. In germline, CDR1 is LNHDA, CDR2 SQIVND (reference sequence). The CDR3 loop spans 17 amino acids. J was trimmed by 0 bases and V by 5 bases; bases with no gene match: 5. CDR3 region: CASSFGGRDSGANVLTF. The CDR3 DNA reads as TGTGCCAGTAGTTTCGGCGGGAGGGACTCTGGGGCCAACGTCCTGACTTTC.

V and J are TRBV6-2 or TRBV6-3 and TRBJ1-2; maybe TRBD1 (6 bases). This CDR3 comprises 14 residues. The V and J ends lost 4 bases and 8 bases respectively, with 17 bases between them. CDR1 and CDR2 from the germline V gene are MNHEY and SVGEGT. CDR3 protein: CASSFQDSMGGYTF. In DNA, the CDR3 is TGTGCCAGCAGTTTCCAGGACAGTATGGGAGGCTACACCTTC.

The rearrangement uses TRBV10-2 and TRBJ2-2; TRBD1 is a possible D gene (6 bases). The CDR3 length is 15 residues. The V gene's germline CDR1 is WSHSY and CDR2 SAAADI. Deletions cut 6 bases from V and 3 bases from J, with 14 bases between. This chain's CDR3 is CASSQGQAYTGELFF. The CDR3 region has the DNA TGCGCCAGCAGCCAGGGACAAGCCTACACCGGGGAGCTGTTTTTT.

The V call is TRBV4-1, the J call TRBJ2-7, with TRBD2 matching over 9 bases. Losses at the gene ends were 0 bases for V and 2 bases for J; bases not matched to a gene: 2. The CDR3 extends over 15 amino acids. Per germline, CDR1 MGHRA and CDR2 YSYEKL. The CDR3 loop is CASSQDLAGAYEQYF. In DNA form, the CDR3 reads TGCGCCAGCAGCCAAGATTTAGCGGGAGCCTACGAGCAGTACTTC.

This chain links TRBV9 with TRBJ2-1; D is perhaps TRBD2 (6 bases). The CDR3 has 16 amino acids. CDR1 and CDR2 (germline): SGDLS, YYNGEE. V dropped 3 bases and J dropped 0 bases, with 13 bases sitting between them. CDR3 in amino acids: CASSGHSGSSYNEQFF. CDR3 nucleotides: TGTGCCAGCAGCGGACATAGCGGCAGCTCCTACAATGAGCAGTTCTTC.

This clone turned up a few times. The V and J genes are TRBV28 and TRBJ1-2; tentatively, D is TRBD1 (5 bases). The V gene's germline CDR1 is MDHEN and CDR2 SYDVKM. CDR3 length: 16 amino acids. Trimming stripped 4 bases from V and 8 bases from J, with 23 bases between. CDR3 sequence reads: CASSSLGAPFSFGYTF. CDR3 DNA: TGTGCCAGCAGTTCGCTTGGGGCCCCCTTTTCTTTCGGCTACACCTTC.

The gene calls are TRBV7-9 and TRBJ2-1, with D possibly matching TRBD2 (7 bases). With 1 base removed from V and 6 bases from J, the gap between germline ends came to 13 bases. The CDR3 consists of 15 residues. Germline V gene lookup returns CDR1 SEHNR and CDR2 FQNEAQ (reference sequence). CDR3 nucleotides: TGTGCCAGCAGCTTAGGCGGGAGAGGGGGCAATGAGCAGTTCTTC. This encodes CASSLGGRGGNEQFF.

The chain carries TRBV5-5 and TRBJ1-5; D is unclear. This CDR3 region has 15 residues. The germline V gene has CDR1 SGHKS and CDR2 YYEKEE (reference sequence). The V end was cut by 2 bases, the J end by 0 bases, with 9 bases between. The CDR3 is CASSLQPYSNQPQHF. CDR3 in DNA: TGTGCCAGCAGCTTACAACCTTATAGCAATCAGCCCCAGCATTTT.

V usage is TRBV4-2 and J usage is TRBJ2-1; TRBD1 is a possible D gene (5 bases). The CDR3 sequence is 16 residues long. CDR1 LGHNA and CDR2 YNFKEQ come from the germline V gene. V lost 6 bases, J lost 9 bases, and 24 bases lay in between. CDR3 sequence: CASSPTGDSITGEQFF. In DNA, the CDR3 is TGTGCCAGCAGTCCGACCGGAGATAGTATCACAGGTGAGCAGTTCTTC.